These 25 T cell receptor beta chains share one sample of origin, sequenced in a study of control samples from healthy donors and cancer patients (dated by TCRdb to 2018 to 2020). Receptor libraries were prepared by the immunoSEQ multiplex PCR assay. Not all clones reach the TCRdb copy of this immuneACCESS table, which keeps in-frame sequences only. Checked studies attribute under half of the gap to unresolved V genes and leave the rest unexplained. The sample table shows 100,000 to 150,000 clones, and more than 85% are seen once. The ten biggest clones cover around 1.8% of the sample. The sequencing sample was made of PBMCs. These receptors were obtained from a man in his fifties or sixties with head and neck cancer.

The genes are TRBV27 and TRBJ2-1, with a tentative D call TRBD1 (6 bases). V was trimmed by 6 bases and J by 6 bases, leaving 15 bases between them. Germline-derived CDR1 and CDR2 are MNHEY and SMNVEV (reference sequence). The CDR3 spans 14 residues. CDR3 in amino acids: CASSTWGRGNEQFF. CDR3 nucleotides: TGTGCCAGCAGCACATGGGGCAGGGGCAATGAGCAGTTCTTC.

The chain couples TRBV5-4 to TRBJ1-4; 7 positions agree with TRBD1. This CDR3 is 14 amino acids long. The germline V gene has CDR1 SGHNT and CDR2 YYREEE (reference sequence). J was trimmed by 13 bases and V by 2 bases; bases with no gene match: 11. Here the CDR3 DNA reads TGTGCCAGCAGCTTCACGACCGGTCAGGGGGGACTGTTTTTT. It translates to CASSFTTGQGGLFF.

CDR3 residues: CASSLGESYEQYF. CDR3 DNA sequence: TGTGCCAGCAGCTTAGGAGAGAGCTACGAGCAGTACTTC. V and J are TRBV11-3 and TRBJ2-7; D not certain. V dropped 1 base and J dropped 3 bases, with 7 bases sitting between them. Germline V lookup: CDR1 SGHNT, CDR2 YENEEA. This CDR3 is built from 13 residues.

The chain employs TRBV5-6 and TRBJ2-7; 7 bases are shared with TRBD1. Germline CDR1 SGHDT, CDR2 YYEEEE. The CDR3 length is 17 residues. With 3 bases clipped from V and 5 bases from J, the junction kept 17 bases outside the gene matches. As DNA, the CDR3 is TGTGCCAGCAGCTCCAACTGGGACAGCTTCTCTTCCCACGAGCAGTACTTC. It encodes CASSSNWDSFSSHEQYF.

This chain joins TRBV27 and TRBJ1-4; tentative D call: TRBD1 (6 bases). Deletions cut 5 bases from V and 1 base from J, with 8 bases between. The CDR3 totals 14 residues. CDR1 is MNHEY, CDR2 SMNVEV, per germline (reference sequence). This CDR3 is CASSLQGTNEKLFF. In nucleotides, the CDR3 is TGTGCCAGCAGTCTACAGGGAACTAATGAAAAACTGTTTTTT. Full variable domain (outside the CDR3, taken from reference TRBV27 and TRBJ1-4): EAQVTQNPRYLITVTGKKLTVTCSQNMNHEYMSWYRQDPGLGLRQIYYSMNVEVTDKGDVPEGYKVSRKEKRNFPLILESPSPNQTSLYFCASSLQGTNEKLFFGSGTQLSVL.

The CDR3 is CASSIATGGQFF. In DNA form, the CDR3 reads TGTGCCAGTAGTATAGCTACCGGGGGGCAGTTCTTC. V and J are TRBV19 and TRBJ2-1; D possibly corresponds to TRBD2 (6 bases). CDR3 length equals 12 residues. V was shortened by 1 base and J by 12 bases, with 10 bases between the two germline ends. Germline loops: CDR1 LNHDA, CDR2 SQIVND (reference sequence).

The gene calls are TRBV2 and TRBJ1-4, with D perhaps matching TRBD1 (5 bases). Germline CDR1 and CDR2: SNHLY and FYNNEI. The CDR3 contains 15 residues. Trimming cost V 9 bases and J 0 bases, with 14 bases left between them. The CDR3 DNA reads TGTGCCAGTGGATTCGGGGCCTCAACTAATGAAAAACTGTTTTTT. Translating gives CASGFGASTNEKLFF.

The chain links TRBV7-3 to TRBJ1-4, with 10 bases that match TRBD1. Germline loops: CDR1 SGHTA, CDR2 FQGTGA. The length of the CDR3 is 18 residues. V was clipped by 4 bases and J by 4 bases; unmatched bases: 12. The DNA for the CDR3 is TGTGCCAGCAGCTCAAGACTACCGGGACAGGGGAATAATGAAAAACTGTTTTTT. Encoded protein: CASSSRLPGQGNNEKLFF.

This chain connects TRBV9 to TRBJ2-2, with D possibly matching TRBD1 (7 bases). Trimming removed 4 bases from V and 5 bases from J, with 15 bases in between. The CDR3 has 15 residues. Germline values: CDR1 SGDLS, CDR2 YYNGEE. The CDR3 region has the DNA TGTGCCAGCAGCCCACGGACAGGAGGGACCGGGGAGCTGTTTTTT. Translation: CASSPRTGGTGELFF. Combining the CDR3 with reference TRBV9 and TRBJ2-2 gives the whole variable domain DSGVTQTPKHLITATGQRVTLRCSPRSGDLSVYWYQQSLDQGLQFLIQYYNGEERAKGNILERFSAQQFPDLHSELNLSSLELGDSALYFCASSPRTGGTGELFFGEGSRLTVL.

CDR3 coding DNA: TGTGCCACCAGCAAACCGAGGGATCCGCAAGAGACCCAGTACTTC. Translating gives CATSKPRDPQETQYF. The V gene is TRBV24-1, the J gene TRBJ2-5; D possibly corresponds to TRBD2 (5 bases). This CDR3 comprises 15 residues. Deletions cut 7 bases from V and 2 bases from J, with 16 bases between. Germline V lookup: CDR1 KGHDR, CDR2 SFDVKD.

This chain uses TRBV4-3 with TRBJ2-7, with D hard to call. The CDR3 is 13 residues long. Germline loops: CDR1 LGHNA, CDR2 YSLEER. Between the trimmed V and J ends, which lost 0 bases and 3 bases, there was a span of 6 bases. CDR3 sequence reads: CASSQEGGYEQYF. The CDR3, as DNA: TGCGCCAGCAGCCAAGAAGGCGGCTACGAGCAGTACTTC.

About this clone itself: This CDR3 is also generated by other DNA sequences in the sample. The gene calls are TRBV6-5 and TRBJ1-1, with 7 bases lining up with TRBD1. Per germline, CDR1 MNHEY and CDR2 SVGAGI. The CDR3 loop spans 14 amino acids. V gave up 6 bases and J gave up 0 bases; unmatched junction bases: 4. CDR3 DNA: TGTGCCAGCAGCCTGGACAGGCTGAACACTGAAGCTTTCTTT. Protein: CASSLDRLNTEAFF.

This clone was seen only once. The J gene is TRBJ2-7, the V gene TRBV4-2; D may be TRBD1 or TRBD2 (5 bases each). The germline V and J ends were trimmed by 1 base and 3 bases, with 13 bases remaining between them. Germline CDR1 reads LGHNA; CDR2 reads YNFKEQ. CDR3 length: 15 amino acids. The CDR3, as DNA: TGTGCCAGCAGCCAAGCCCCCAGGGAGAACTACGAGCAGTACTTC. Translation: CASSQAPRENYEQYF.

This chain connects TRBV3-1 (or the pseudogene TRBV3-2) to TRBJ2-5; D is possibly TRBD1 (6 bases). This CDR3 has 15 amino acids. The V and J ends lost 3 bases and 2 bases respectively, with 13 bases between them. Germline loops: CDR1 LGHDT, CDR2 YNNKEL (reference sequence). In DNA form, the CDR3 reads TGTGCCAGCAGCCAGGGAAGAGGGACACAAGAGACCCAGTACTTC. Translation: CASSQGRGTQETQYF.

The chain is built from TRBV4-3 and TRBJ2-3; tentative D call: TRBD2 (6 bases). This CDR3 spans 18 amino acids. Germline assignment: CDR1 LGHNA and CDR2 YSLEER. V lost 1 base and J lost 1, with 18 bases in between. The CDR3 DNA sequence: TGCGCCAGCAGCCAAGTTTGGGGGGTAAAAGTGGGCACAGATACGCAGTATTTT. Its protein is CASSQVWGVKVGTDTQYF.

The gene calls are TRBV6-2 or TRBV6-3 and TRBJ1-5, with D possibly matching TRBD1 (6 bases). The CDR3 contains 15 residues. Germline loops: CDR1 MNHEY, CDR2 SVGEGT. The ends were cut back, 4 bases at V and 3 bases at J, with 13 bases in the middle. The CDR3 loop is CASSFGGQDNQPQHF. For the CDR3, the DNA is TGTGCCAGCAGTTTTGGGGGGCAGGACAATCAGCCCCAGCATTTT.

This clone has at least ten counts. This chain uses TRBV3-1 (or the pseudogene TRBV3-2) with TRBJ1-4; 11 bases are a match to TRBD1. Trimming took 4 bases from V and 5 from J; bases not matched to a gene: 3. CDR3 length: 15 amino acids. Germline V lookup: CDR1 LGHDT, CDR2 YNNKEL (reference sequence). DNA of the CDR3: TGTGCCAGCAGCCGGGACAGGGGGAAAAATGAAAAACTGTTTTTT. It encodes CASSRDRGKNEKLFF.

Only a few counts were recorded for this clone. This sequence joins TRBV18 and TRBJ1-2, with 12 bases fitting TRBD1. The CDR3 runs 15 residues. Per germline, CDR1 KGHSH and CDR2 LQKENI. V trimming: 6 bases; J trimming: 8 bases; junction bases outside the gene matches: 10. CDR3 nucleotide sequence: TGTGCCAGCTCGCGTCCCGGGACAGGGGGCGTCGGCTACACCTTC. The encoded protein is CASSRPGTGGVGYTF.

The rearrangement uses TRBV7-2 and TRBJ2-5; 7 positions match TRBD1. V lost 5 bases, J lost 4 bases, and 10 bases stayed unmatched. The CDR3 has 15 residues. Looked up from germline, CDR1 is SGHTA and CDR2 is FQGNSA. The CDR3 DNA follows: TGTGCCAGCAGCCTACGACAGGGCGCTGCAGAGACCCAGTACTTC. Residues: CASSLRQGAAETQYF.

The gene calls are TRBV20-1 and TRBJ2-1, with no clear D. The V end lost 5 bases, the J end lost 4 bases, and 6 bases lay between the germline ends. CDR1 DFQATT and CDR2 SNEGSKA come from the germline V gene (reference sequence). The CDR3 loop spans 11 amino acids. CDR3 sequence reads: CSAGRYNEQFF. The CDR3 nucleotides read TGCAGTGCTGGACGGTACAATGAGCAGTTCTTC.

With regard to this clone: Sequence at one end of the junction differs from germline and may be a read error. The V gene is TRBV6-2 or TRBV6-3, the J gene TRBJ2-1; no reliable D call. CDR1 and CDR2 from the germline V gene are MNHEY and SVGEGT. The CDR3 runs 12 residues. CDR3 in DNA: TGTGCCAGCAGTTCCACCTACGATGAGCAGTTCTTC. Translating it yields CASSSTYDEQFF.

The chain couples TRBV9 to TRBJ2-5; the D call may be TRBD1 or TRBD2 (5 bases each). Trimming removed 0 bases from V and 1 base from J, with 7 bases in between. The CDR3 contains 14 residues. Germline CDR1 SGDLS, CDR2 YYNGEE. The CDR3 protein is CASSVGGTQETQYF. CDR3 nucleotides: TGTGCCAGCAGCGTAGGGGGGACCCAAGAGACCCAGTACTTC.

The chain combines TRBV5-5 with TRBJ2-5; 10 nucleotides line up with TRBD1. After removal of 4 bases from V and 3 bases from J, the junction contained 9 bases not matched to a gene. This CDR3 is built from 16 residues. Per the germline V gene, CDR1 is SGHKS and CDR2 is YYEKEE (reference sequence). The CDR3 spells CASSKGQGPKKETQYF. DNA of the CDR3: TGTGCCAGCAGCAAGGGACAGGGGCCTAAAAAAGAGACCCAGTACTTC.

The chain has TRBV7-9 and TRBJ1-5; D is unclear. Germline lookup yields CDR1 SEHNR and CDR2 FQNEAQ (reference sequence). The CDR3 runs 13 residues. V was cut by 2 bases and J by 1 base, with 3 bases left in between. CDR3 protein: CASSLISNQPQHF. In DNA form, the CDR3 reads TGTGCCAGCAGCTTAATAAGCAATCAGCCCCAGCATTTT.

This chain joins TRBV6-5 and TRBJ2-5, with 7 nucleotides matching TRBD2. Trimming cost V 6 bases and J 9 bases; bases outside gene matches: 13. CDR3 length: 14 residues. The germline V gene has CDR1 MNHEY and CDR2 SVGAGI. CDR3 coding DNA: TGTGCCAGCAGCCGCAGCACTAGCGAAGGGTCCCAGTACTTC. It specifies CASSRSTSEGSQYF.